This passage covers 32 T cell receptor beta chains from one sample sequenced in a study of OX40 agonist ivuxolimab in advanced cancers. Assay used: immunoSEQ multiplex PCR; TCRdb lists only in-frame clones, some missing. Among about 56,000 clones listed, 80% to 95% were seen once. The sample in question was CD4+ or CD8+ T cells sorted from blood, obtained in a trial of the OX40 agonist ivuxolimab. The receptors shown here come from an adult with an advanced solid tumor such as melanoma, head and neck, liver or kidney cancer.

The sample holds a few counts of this clone. The genes are TRBV19 and TRBJ1-1; unclear D gene. This CDR3 contains 13 residues. Deletions cut 3 bases from V and 1 base from J, with 6 bases between. From germline, CDR1 is LNHDA and CDR2 SQIVND (reference sequence). The CDR3 coding sequence is TGTGCCAGTAGTATCTCGAGGAACACTGAAGCTTTCTTT. This codes for CASSISRNTEAFF.

V gene TRBV7-9 combines with J gene TRBJ2-1; 8 bases line up with TRBD2. There are 15 residues in the CDR3. Germline CDR1 is SEHNR and CDR2 is FQNEAQ (reference sequence). V lost 0 bases and J lost 9; bases outside the gene matches: 7. Here the CDR3 DNA reads TGTGCCAGCAGCTTAGCTATCCTCGCGGGAGGTGAGCAGTTCTTC. Protein sequence: CASSLAILAGGEQFF.

This chain links TRBV28 with TRBJ2-4, with TRBD1 matching over 8 bases. Germline V gene data show CDR1 as MDHEN and CDR2 as SYDVKM. V lost 5 bases, J lost 2 bases, and 8 bases stayed unmatched. This CDR3 has 16 residues. CDR3 region: CASSLRTGTPKNIQYF. The CDR3 coding sequence is TGTGCCAGCAGTCTCCGGACAGGGACGCCCAAAAACATTCAGTACTTC.

The chain joins TRBV6-5 to TRBJ2-7; 11 nucleotides align to TRBD2. The CDR3 runs to 14 residues. V was pared by 5 bases and J by 5 bases, with 5 bases of the junction left unmatched. Germline-derived CDR1 and CDR2 are MNHEY and SVGAGI. The CDR3: CASSPTSGNHEQYF. The DNA of the CDR3 is TGTGCCAGCAGTCCGACTAGCGGGAACCACGAGCAGTACTTC.

The chain employs TRBV29-1 and TRBJ2-3; D remains unclear. CDR1 is SQVTM and CDR2 is ANQGSEA in the germline V gene. V gave up 3 bases and J gave up 6 bases, with 4 bases separating them. CDR3 size: 10 residues. The CDR3 loop reads CSVEWDTQYF. CDR3 nucleotide sequence: TGCAGCGTTGAGTGGGATACGCAGTATTTT.

V usage is TRBV6-4 and J usage is TRBJ2-7, with unresolved D. The germline gives CDR1 MRHNA, CDR2 SNTAGT. V shed 11 bases and J shed 1 base, with 15 bases lying between them. This CDR3 region has 13 residues. The CDR3 coding sequence is TGTGCCGGCCCACCCCGGTCGTCCTACGAGCAGTACTTC. Protein: CAGPPRSSYEQYF.

This chain connects TRBV4-3 to TRBJ2-1, with a weak D call TRBD1 (8 bases). V was trimmed by 1 base and J by 7 bases, leaving 14 bases between them. CDR1 is LGHNA and CDR2 is YSLEER in the germline V gene. The CDR3 consists of 15 residues. CDR3 loop: CASSQGTGGLNEQFF. DNA for the CDR3: TGCGCCAGCAGCCAAGGCACAGGGGGACTAAATGAGCAGTTCTTC.

V is TRBV11-2 and J is TRBJ2-1; the match to TRBD2 covers 13 bases. The CDR3 consists of 19 residues. The germline V gene has CDR1 SGHAT and CDR2 FQNNGV. The V segment lost 2 bases and the J segment 0 bases; nucleotides outside the gene matches: 7. Written as DNA, the CDR3 is TGTGCCAGCAGCTTACCGGGACTAGCGGGACCTAGCTCCTACAATGAGCAGTTCTTC. Its translation is CASSLPGLAGPSSYNEQFF.

The V call is TRBV6-6, the J call TRBJ1-1, with D perhaps matching TRBD1 (5 bases). This CDR3 comprises 12 residues. The germline V gene encodes CDR1 MNHNY and CDR2 SVGAGI (reference sequence). The ends were cut back, 2 bases at V and 6 bases at J, with 7 bases in the middle. The CDR3 spells CASSYRGAEAFF. The CDR3, as DNA: TGTGCCAGCAGTTACCGAGGGGCTGAAGCTTTCTTT.

V is TRBV5-1 and J is TRBJ1-1, with D uncertain. Trimming left V 4 bases short and J 0 bases short, with 10 bases between. Germline lookup yields CDR1 SGHRS and CDR2 YFSETQ. This CDR3 has 14 residues. Written as DNA, the CDR3 is TGCGCCAGCAGCCGCGGAGATTTGAACACTGAAGCTTTCTTT. This codes for CASSRGDLNTEAFF.

The gene calls are TRBV28 and TRBJ2-3; 13 bases map to TRBD2. The CDR3 totals 14 residues. Germline CDR1 is MDHEN and CDR2 is SYDVKM. Trimming took 7 bases from V and 6 from J; bases not matched to a gene: 4. In DNA form, the CDR3 reads TGTGCCAGCACCTTGACTAGCGGGAGGGATACGCAGTATTTT. Protein sequence: CASTLTSGRDTQYF. The full variable domain, rest sourced from reference TRBV28 and TRBJ2-3, is DVKVTQSSRYLVKRTGEKVFLECVQDMDHENMFWYRQDPGLGLRLIYFSYDVKMKEKGDIPEGYSVSREKKERFSLILESASTNQTSMYLCASTLTSGRDTQYFGPGTRLTVL.

In this sample, this clone turned up once. The chain combines TRBV28 with TRBJ2-1; 8 nucleotides line up with TRBD2. The V segment lost 2 bases and the J segment 0 bases; nucleotides outside the gene matches: 3. Germline values: CDR1 MDHEN, CDR2 SYDVKM. The CDR3 runs 16 residues. CDR3 amino acids: CASSLAGGSSYNEQFF. The CDR3 DNA sequence: TGTGCCAGCAGTTTAGCGGGGGGAAGCTCCTACAATGAGCAGTTCTTC.

This clone was found a few times. The chain has TRBV6-1 and TRBJ2-3; 9 nucleotides align to TRBD2. Germline V gene data show CDR1 as MNHNS and CDR2 as SASEGT. The CDR3 contains 14 residues. Trimming cost V 10 bases and J 1 base; bases outside gene matches: 6. DNA for the CDR3: TGTGCCAACCAGGCGGGGGGGGGCACAGATACGCAGTATTTT. Protein sequence: CANQAGGGTDTQYF.

The chain combines TRBV4-2 with TRBJ1-5; 7 bases are shared with TRBD1. This CDR3 spans 18 amino acids. Germline CDR1 and CDR2: LGHNA and YNFKEQ. With V trimmed by 4 bases and J by 7 bases, 19 bases remained unmatched. CDR3 DNA sequence: TGTGCCAGCAGCCCGCGATTAATTGGACAGGTGGATGGGCAGCCCCAGCATTTT. It encodes CASSPRLIGQVDGQPQHF.

V is TRBV14 and J is TRBJ1-5; TRBD1 is a possible D gene (5 bases). Germline CDR1 is SGHDN and CDR2 is FVKESK. Deletions cut 4 bases from V and 4 bases from J, with 11 bases between. This CDR3 has 14 residues. DNA for the CDR3: TGTGCCAGCAGCCTCTCGGGGGTTAATCAGCCCCAGCATTTT. Translation gives CASSLSGVNQPQHF.

The V gene is TRBV5-6, the J gene TRBJ2-1, with 10 bases matching TRBD1. The CDR3 is made up of 15 amino acids. Germline CDR1 SGHDT, CDR2 YYEEEE. J lost 5 bases, V lost 3 bases, and 5 bases had no gene match. The CDR3 nucleotides are TGTGCCAGCAGCTGGTGGACAGGGGGGGACAATGAGCAGTTCTTC. Translation: CASSWWTGGDNEQFF.

The rearrangement links TRBV6-1 to TRBJ2-5, with 7 bases lining up with TRBD1. This CDR3 comprises 14 residues. V lost 5 bases and J lost 5; bases outside the gene matches: 8. Germline V gene data show CDR1 as MNHNS and CDR2 as SASEGT. The chain's CDR3 is CASSPLTGQETQYF. In nucleotides, the CDR3 is TGTGCCAGCAGTCCATTGACAGGGCAGGAGACCCAGTACTTC.

The chain couples TRBV10-1 to TRBJ2-1; 11 bases match TRBD2. The CDR3 has 22 amino acids. CDR1 is WNHNN, CDR2 SYGVQD, per germline (reference sequence). V was pared by 2 bases and J by 0 bases, with 18 bases of the junction left unmatched. CDR3 nucleotide sequence: TGCGCCAGCAGTGAGACAAGAGTTTCGACTAGCGGGGTGGGAAGCTCCTACAATGAGCAGTTCTTC. Its protein product is CASSETRVSTSGVGSSYNEQFF.

This chain uses TRBV2 with TRBJ2-1; D call uncertain. The CDR3 has 15 amino acids. Germline V CDR1 and CDR2: SNHLY, FYNNEI. V was shortened by 6 bases and J by 2 bases, with 14 bases between the two germline ends. CDR3 bases: TGTGCCAGCAGCGCAACCGGGTCCACCTACAATGAGCAGTTCTTC. Its translation is CASSATGSTYNEQFF.

V gene TRBV7-2 combines with J gene TRBJ2-3; no reliable D call. The CDR3 has 14 amino acids. V was trimmed by 5 bases and J by 2 bases, leaving 11 bases between them. CDR1 SGHTA and CDR2 FQGNSA come from the germline V gene. The CDR3 DNA reads TGTGCCAGCAGCCCTCGGTCGTTCACAGATACGCAGTATTTT. Translating gives CASSPRSFTDTQYF.

The CDR3 reads CASSPRGGATYEQYF. For the CDR3, the DNA is TGTGCCAGCAGCCCTCGGGGAGGGGCCACGTACGAGCAGTACTTC. This chain joins TRBV11-2 and TRBJ2-7; TRBD2 agrees at 7 bases. V shed 5 bases, J shed 4 bases, and the junction held 11 bases outside the gene matches. The CDR3 spans 15 residues. Germline V gene data show CDR1 as SGHAT and CDR2 as FQNNGV.

The rearrangement uses TRBV4-1 and TRBJ2-3, with TRBD2 identical over 14 bases. Per germline, CDR1 MGHRA and CDR2 YSYEKL. V trimming: 3 bases; J trimming: 5 bases; junction bases outside the gene matches: 13. This CDR3 contains 19 residues. The CDR3 reads CASSHYLGLAGEGKDTQYF. In DNA, the CDR3 is TGCGCCAGCAGCCACTACCTGGGACTAGCGGGAGAAGGGAAAGATACGCAGTATTTT.

The genes are TRBV29-1 and TRBJ2-3, with 10 bases matching TRBD2. J gave up 5 bases and V 6 bases, and 5 bases lay outside the gene matches. The CDR3 totals 13 residues. The germline V gene encodes CDR1 SQVTM and CDR2 ANQGSEA. The CDR3 coding sequence is TGCAGCGTGGGGCTAGCGGGGGAAGATACGCAGTATTTT. Amino acid sequence: CSVGLAGEDTQYF.

This chain connects TRBV14 to TRBJ2-1; 11 nucleotides match TRBD2. CDR1 is SGHDN, CDR2 FVKESK, per germline. The CDR3 is made up of 14 amino acids. Unmatched junction bases numbered 9, after V lost 2 bases and J lost 15 bases. CDR3 in DNA: TGTGCCAGCAGCCAATCACTAGCGGGAGACGAACGGTTCTTC. This sequence encodes CASSQSLAGDERFF.

This chain connects TRBV25-1 to TRBJ1-4; D unclear. V lost 1 base and J lost 5, with 8 bases in between. The CDR3 loop spans 14 amino acids. Germline V gene sequence: CDR1 MGHDK, CDR2 SYGVNS. CDR3 DNA sequence: TGTGCCAGCAGTGAATCCCCCGCCAATGAAAAACTGTTTTTT. It translates to CASSESPANEKLFF.

The CDR3 DNA follows: TGTGCCTGGAGTGAAGGTGGGAGAGGCGCCGGGGAGCTGTTTTTT. Residues: CAWSEGGRGAGELFF. The chain uses TRBV30 and TRBJ2-2; D perhaps matches TRBD2 (5 bases). This CDR3 has 15 residues. V was shortened by 1 base and J by 6 bases, with 15 bases between the two germline ends. The V gene's germline CDR1 is GTSNPN and CDR2 SVGIG (reference sequence). Based on the CDR3 plus reference TRBV30 and TRBJ2-2, the full variable domain is SQTIHQWPATLVQPVGSPLSLECTVEGTSNPNLYWYRQAAGRGLQLLFYSVGIGQISSEVPQNLSASRPQDRQFILSSKKLLLSDSGFYLCAWSEGGRGAGELFFGEGSRLTVL.

This rearrangement joins TRBV19 to TRBJ2-7, with D possibly being TRBD2 (5 bases). Germline V gene lookup returns CDR1 LNHDA and CDR2 SQIVND (reference sequence). V was trimmed by 4 bases and J by 6 bases, leaving 13 bases between them. The CDR3 length is 13 residues. The CDR3 here is CASSTSSRAEQYF. CDR3 bases: TGTGCCAGTAGTACATCATCGAGGGCCGAGCAGTACTTC.

This chain uses TRBV7-2 with TRBJ2-5, with TRBD2 matching over 7 bases. There are 15 residues in the CDR3. The germline V gene has CDR1 SGHTA and CDR2 FQGNSA. Unmatched junction bases numbered 12, after V lost 6 bases and J lost 5 bases. The CDR3 sequence: CASSLGGGAGETQYF. CDR3 nucleotides: TGTGCCAGCAGTTTGGGGGGAGGGGCCGGGGAGACCCAGTACTTC.

This clone was seen more than once but under ten times. The chain uses TRBV19 and TRBJ2-7; a possible D gene is TRBD1 (6 bases). The CDR3 has 15 amino acids. V was cut by 3 bases and J by 2 bases, with 14 bases left in between. Germline V gene lookup returns CDR1 LNHDA and CDR2 SQIVND (reference sequence). CDR3 coding DNA: TGTGCCAGTAGTATCGGGCCAGGGGTCCCCTACGAGCAGTACTTC. Residues: CASSIGPGVPYEQYF.

The chain recombines TRBV6-1 with TRBJ2-5; tentatively, D is TRBD1 or TRBD2 (6 bases each). The tail of the sequence fits TRBJ2-7 better, so the J call may be wrong. The germline gives CDR1 MNHNS, CDR2 SASEGT. CDR3 length: 15 residues. The CDR3 sequence: CASSEVEGGNYEQYF. The CDR3 coding sequence is TGTGCCAGCAGTGAAGTTGAGGGGGGTAACTACGAGCAGTACTTC.

The chain recombines TRBV14 with TRBJ2-7; 8 bases align to TRBD1. Germline V gene lookup returns CDR1 SGHDN and CDR2 FVKESK. This CDR3 has 13 amino acids. V was pared by 4 bases and J by 4 bases, with 3 bases of the junction left unmatched. The CDR3 reads CASSPQGAYEQYF. CDR3 nucleotide sequence: TGTGCCAGCAGCCCGCAGGGGGCTTACGAGCAGTACTTC.

The chain combines TRBV5-1 with TRBJ2-2; D might be TRBD2 (7 bases). V dropped 0 bases and J dropped 3 bases, with 18 bases sitting between them. CDR3 length equals 18 residues. The germline V gene has CDR1 SGHRS and CDR2 YFSETQ. Here the CDR3 DNA reads TGCGCCAGCAGCTTGGGAGATTCGGGGGGCGACGACACCGGGGAGCTGTTTTTT. Translating it yields CASSLGDSGGDDTGELFF.